The clone carrying this TCR beta chain was picked up a small number of times. Its antigen is still unknown. This sample is part of a study of vaccination and CD4 T cells after COVID-19. Germline V gives CDR1 SGHNT, CDR2 YENEEA. Trimming at V came to 6 bases and at J to 5 bases, leaving 6 bases not matched to a gene. The CDR3 length is 13 residues. Stated treatment: approximately 11-day PBMC culture with coronavirus spike peptide pools or control peptides (ViraFEST assay). Sequencing of DNA taken from cultured CD4+ T cells relied on the Oncomine TCR Beta short-read assay. TCRdb re-called the PCR reads through MiXCR, storing one row per CDR3 protein. This sample has some 14,000 distinct CDR3 sequences, with under 55% found just once.

This sequence was found in a human donor who had recovered from COVID-19. Specimen: CD4+ T cells from blood, cultured in vitro, collected before SARS-CoV-2 vaccination. The chain joins TRBV11-3 to TRBJ1-1, with 7 positions matching TRBD1. The CDR3: CASSPGGRTEAFF. The DNA for the CDR3 is TGTGCCAGCAGTCCAGGGGGAAGAACTGAAGCTTTCTTT.